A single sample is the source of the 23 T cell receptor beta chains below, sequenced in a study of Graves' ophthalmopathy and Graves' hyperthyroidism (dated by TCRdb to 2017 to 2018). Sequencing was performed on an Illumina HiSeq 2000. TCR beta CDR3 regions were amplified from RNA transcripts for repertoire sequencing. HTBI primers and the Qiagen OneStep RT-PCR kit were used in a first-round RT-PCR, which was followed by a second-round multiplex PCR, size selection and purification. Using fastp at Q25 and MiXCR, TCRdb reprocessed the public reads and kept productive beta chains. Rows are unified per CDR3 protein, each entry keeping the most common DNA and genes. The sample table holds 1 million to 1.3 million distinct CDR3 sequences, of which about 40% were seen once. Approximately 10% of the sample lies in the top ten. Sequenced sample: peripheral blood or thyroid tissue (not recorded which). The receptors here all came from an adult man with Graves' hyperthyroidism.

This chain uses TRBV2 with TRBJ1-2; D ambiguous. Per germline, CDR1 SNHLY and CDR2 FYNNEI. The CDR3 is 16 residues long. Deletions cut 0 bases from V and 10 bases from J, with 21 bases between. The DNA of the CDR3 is TGTGCCAGCAGTGAAGCCCAAATTCAAGGTTCTAGTGTCTACACCTTC. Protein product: CASSEAQIQGSSVYTF. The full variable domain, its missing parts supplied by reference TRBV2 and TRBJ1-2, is EPEVTQTPSHQVTQMGQEVILRCVPISNHLYFYWYRQILGQKVEFLVSFYNNEISEKSEIFDDQFSVERPDGSNFTLKIRSTKLEDSAMYFCASSEAQIQGSSVYTFGSGTRLTVV.

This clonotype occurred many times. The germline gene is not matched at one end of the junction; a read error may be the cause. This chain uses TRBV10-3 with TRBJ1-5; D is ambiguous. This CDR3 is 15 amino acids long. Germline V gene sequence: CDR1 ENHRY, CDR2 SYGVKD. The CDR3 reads CASSEGRFSNQPQHF. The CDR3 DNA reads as TGTGCCAGCAGTGAGGGAAGGTTTAGCAATCAGCCCCAGCATTTT.

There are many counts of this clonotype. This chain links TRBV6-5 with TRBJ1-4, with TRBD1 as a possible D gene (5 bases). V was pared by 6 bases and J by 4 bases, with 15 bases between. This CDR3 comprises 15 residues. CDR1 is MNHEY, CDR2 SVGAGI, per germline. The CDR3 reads CASRMRGADNEKLFF. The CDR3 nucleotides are TGTGCCAGCAGGATGAGGGGCGCGGATAATGAAAAACTGTTTTTT.

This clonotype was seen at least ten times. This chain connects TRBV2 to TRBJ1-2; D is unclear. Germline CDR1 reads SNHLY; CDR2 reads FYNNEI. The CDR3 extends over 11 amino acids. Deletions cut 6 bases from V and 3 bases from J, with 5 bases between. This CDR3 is CASREDYGYTF. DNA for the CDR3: TGTGCCAGCAGGGAGGACTATGGCTACACCTTC.

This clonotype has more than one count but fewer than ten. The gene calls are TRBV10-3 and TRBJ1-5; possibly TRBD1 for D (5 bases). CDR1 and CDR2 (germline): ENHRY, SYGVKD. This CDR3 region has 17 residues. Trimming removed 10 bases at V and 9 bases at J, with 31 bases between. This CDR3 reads CASSPLPTGPLRSPQHF. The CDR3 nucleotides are TGTGCCAGCAGCCCCCTCCCGACGGGACCCCTCCGTTCGCCCCAGCATTTT.

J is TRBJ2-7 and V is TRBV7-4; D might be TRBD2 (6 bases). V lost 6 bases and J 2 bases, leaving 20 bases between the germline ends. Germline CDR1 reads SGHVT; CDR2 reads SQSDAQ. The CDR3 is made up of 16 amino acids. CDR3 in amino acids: CASRNTGTESTYEQYF. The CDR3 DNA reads TGTGCCAGCAGAAATACCGGGACTGAATCGACCTACGAGCAGTACTTC.

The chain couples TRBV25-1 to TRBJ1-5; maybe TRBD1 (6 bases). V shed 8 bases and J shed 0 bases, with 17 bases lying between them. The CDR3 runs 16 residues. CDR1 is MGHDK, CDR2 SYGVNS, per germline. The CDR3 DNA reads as TGTGCCAGCGGGATGGCGGGACACCCTAGCAATCAGCCCCAGCATTTT. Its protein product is CASGMAGHPSNQPQHF.

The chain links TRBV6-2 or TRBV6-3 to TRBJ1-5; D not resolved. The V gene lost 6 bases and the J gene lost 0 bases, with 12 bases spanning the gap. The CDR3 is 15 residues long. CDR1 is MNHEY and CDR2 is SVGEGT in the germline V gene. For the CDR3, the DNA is TGTGCCAGCAGAAAGGACCCGTATAGCAATCAGCCCCAGCATTTT. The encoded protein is CASRKDPYSNQPQHF.

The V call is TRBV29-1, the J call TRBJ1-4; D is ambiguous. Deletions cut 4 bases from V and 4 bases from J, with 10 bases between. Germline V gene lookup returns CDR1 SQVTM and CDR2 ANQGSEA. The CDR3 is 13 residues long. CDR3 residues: CSVGTSSNEKLFF. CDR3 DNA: TGCAGCGTTGGTACCTCCAGTAATGAAAAACTGTTTTTT.

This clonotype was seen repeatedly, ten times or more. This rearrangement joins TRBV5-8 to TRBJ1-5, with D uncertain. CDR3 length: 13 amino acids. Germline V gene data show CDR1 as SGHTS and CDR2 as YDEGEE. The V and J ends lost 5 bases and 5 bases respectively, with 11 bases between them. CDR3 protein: CASRAAQDQPQHF. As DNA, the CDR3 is TGTGCCAGCAGGGCAGCTCAAGATCAGCCCCAGCATTTT.

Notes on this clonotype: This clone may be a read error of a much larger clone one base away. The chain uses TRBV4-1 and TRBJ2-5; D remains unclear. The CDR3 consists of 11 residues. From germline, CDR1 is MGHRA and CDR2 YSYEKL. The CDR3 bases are TGCGCCAGCAGCCAAGGGGCAGAGAGGCACTTC. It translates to CASSQGAERHF.

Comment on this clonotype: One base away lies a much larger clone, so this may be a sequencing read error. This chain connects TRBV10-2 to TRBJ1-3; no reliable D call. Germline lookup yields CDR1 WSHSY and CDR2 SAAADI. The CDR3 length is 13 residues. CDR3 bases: TGTGCCAGCAAGCCCCGCTCTGGAAACACCATATATTTT. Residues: CASKPRSGNTIYF.

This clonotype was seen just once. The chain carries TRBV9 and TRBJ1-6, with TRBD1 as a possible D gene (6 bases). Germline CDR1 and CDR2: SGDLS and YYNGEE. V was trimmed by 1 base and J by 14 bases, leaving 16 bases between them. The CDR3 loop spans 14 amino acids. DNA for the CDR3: TGTGCCAGCAGCGTATCAGGGGCCAGACCTTCCCTCCACTTT. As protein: CASSVSGARPSLHF.

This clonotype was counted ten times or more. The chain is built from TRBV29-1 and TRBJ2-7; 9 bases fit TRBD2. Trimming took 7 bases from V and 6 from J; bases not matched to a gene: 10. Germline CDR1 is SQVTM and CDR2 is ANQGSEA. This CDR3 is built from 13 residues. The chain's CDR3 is CSAVPGLAREQYF. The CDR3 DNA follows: TGCAGCGCCGTCCCGGGACTAGCTCGCGAGCAGTACTTC.

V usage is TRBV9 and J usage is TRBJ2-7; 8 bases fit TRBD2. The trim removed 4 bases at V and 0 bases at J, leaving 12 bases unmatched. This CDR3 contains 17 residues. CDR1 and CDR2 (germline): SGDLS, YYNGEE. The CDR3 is CASSPTIAGTNSYEQYF. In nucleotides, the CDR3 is TGTGCCAGCAGCCCCACGATAGCGGGGACGAACTCCTACGAGCAGTACTTC.

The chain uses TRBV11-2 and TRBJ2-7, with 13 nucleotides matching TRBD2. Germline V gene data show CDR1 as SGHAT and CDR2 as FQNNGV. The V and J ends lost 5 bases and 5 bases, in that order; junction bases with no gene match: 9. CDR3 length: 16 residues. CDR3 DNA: TGTGCCAGCAGCCCAGGACTAGCGGGAGAGGGTAACGAGCAGTACTTC. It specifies CASSPGLAGEGNEQYF.

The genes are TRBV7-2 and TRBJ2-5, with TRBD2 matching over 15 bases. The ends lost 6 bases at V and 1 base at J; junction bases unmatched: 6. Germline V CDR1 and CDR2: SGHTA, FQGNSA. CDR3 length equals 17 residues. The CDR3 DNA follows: TGTGCCAGCAGGTCTGGGACTAGCGGGGGGTTCCAAGAGACCCAGTACTTC. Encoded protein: CASRSGTSGGFQETQYF.

This CDR3 reads CASSLEFWDRDEKLFF. The CDR3 nucleotides read TGCGCCAGCAGCTTGGAGTTTTGGGACAGGGATGAAAAACTGTTTTTT. The chain joins TRBV5-1 to TRBJ1-4, with 9 bases that match TRBD1. Germline loops: CDR1 SGHRS, CDR2 YFSETQ. With V trimmed by 0 bases and J by 6 bases, 6 bases remained unmatched. The CDR3 extends over 16 amino acids.

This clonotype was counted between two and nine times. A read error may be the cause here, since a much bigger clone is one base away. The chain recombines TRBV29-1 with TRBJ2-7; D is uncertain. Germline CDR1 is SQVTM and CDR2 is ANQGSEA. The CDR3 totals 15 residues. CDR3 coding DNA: TGCAGCGTTGTGTGGGGTCGGCAAAGCTCCTACGGGCAGTACTTC. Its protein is CSVVWGRQSSYGQYF.

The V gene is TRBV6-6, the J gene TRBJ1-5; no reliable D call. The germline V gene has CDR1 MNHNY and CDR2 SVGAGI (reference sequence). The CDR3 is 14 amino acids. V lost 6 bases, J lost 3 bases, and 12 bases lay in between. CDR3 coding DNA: TGTGCCAGCAGCCCAGTAGGATTCAATCAGCCCCAGCATTTT. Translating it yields CASSPVGFNQPQHF.

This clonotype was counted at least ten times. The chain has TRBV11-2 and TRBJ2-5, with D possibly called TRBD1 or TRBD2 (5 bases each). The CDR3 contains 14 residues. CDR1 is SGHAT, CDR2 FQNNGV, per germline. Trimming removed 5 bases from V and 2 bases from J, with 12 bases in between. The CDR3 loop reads CASSPRDGQETQYF. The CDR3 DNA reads TGTGCCAGCAGCCCCCGGGACGGTCAAGAGACCCAGTACTTC. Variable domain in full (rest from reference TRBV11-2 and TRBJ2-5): EAGVAQSPRYKIIEKRQSVAFWCNPISGHATLYWYQQILGQGPKLLIQFQNNGVVDDSQLPKDRFSAERLKGVDSTLKIQPAKLEDSAVYLCASSPRDGQETQYFGPGTRLLVL.

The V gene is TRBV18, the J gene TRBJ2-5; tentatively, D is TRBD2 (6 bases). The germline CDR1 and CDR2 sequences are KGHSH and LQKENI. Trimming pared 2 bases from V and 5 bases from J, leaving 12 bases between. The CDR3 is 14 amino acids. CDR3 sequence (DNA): TGTGCCAGCTCACCAAGCCAGGGAGGTGAGACCCAGTACTTC. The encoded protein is CASSPSQGGETQYF. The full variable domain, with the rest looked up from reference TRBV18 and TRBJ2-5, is NAGVMQNPRHLVRRRGQEARLRCSPMKGHSHVYWYRQLPEEGLKFMVYLQKENIIDESGMPKERFSAEFPKEGPSILRIQQVVRGDSAAYFCASSPSQGGETQYFGPGTRLLVL.

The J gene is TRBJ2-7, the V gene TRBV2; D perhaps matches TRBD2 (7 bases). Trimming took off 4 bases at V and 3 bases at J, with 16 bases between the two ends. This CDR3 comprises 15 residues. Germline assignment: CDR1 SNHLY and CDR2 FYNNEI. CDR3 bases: TGTGCCAGCAGTGGGGGGCTGGGGGGGAACTACGAGCAGTACTTC. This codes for CASSGGLGGNYEQYF.